In this sample, the clone carrying this T cell receptor beta chain turned up a few times. Its antigen is not identified. The sample comes from a study of PD-1 blockade in classical Hodgkin lymphoma. V shed 5 bases, J shed 2 bases, and the junction held 6 bases outside the gene matches. CDR1 is SGDLS, CDR2 YYNGEE, per germline. The CDR3 sequence is 16 residues long. No patient escaped relapse after autologous stem cell transplantation, and brentuximab vedotin exposure varied. Profiling relied on immunoSEQ multiplex PCR, and the TCRdb table lists in-frame clones only, not all of them. The data show 50,000 to 75,000 clones, approximately 88% seen once. General study points: Patients excluded were those beginning nivolumab under 1 year after ASCT. Baseline diversity in complete responders resembled that of newly diagnosed patients.

This chain connects TRBV9 to TRBJ2-2, with 10 bases aligning to TRBD2. Sample: peripheral blood mononuclear cells (PBMCs), taken at baseline. This TCR was sampled from a human donor with classical Hodgkin lymphoma. CDR3 protein: CASSTSGGVNTGELFF. The DNA of the CDR3 is TGTGCCAGCAGTACCAGCGGGGGGGTTAACACCGGGGAGCTGTTTTTT.